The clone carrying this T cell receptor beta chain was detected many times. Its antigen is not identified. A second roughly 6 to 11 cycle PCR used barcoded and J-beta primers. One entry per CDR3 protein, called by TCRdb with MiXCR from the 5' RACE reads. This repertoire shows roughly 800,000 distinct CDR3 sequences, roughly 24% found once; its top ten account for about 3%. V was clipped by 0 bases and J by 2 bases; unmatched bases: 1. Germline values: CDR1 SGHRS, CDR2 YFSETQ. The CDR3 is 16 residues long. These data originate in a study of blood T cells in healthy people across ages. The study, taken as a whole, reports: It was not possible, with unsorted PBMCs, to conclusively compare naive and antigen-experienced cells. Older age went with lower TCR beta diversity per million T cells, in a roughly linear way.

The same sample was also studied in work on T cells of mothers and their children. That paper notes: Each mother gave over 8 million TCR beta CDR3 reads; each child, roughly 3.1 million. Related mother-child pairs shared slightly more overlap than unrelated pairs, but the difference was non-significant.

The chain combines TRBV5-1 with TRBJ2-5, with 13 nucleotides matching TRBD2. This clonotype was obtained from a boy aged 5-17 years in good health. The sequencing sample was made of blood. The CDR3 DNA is TGCGCCAGCAGCTTGGGGACTAGCGGGGGACAAGAGACCCAGTACTTC. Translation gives CASSLGTSGGQETQYF. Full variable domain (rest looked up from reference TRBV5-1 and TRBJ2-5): KAGVTQTPRYLIKTRGQQVTLSCSPISGHRSVSWYQQTPGQGLQFLFEYFSETQRNKGNFPGRFSGRQFSNSRSEMNVSTLELGDSALYLCASSLGTSGGQETQYFGPGTRLLVL.